Below are 12 T cell receptor beta chains sequenced from a single sample in a study of cytomegalovirus exposure and HLA in healthy donors. Clones were read by immunoSEQ multiplex PCR, and TCRdb kept only the in-frame ones, dropping some. This table holds some 41,000 clones, roughly 93% found once. The sequencing sample was made of PBMCs. Receptors originate from a woman younger than 30 in good health and CMV-seronegative.

The rearrangement joins TRBV5-1 to TRBJ1-1, with D possibly matching TRBD1 (6 bases). CDR1 is SGHRS, CDR2 YFSETQ, per germline. The CDR3 runs to 15 residues. V was clipped by 3 bases and J by 2 bases, with 14 bases between them. CDR3 region: CASSSETGYNTEAFF. Here the CDR3 DNA reads TGCGCCAGCAGCTCCGAAACAGGGTATAACACTGAAGCTTTCTTT.

The chain is built from TRBV18 and TRBJ1-1; D remains unclear. V was trimmed by 0 bases and J by 4 bases, leaving 6 bases between them. Germline V gene data show CDR1 as KGHSH and CDR2 as LQKENI. The CDR3 spans 13 residues. This chain's CDR3 is CASSPPMATEAFF. The CDR3 DNA sequence: TGTGCCAGCTCACCACCGATGGCCACTGAAGCTTTCTTT. Full variable domain (remainder filled in from reference TRBV18 and TRBJ1-1): NAGVMQNPRHLVRRRGQEARLRCSPMKGHSHVYWYRQLPEEGLKFMVYLQKENIIDESGMPKERFSAEFPKEGPSILRIQQVVRGDSAAYFCASSPPMATEAFFGQGTRLTVV.

The chain uses TRBV7-9 and TRBJ1-5; tentative D call: TRBD1 (6 bases). CDR1 is SEHNR, CDR2 FQNEAQ, per germline (reference sequence). This CDR3 has 15 amino acids. V shed 1 base and J shed 1 base, with 8 bases lying between them. CDR3 DNA: TGTGCCAGCAGCTTAGACACAGGGAGCAATCAGCCCCAGCATTTT. It codes for CASSLDTGSNQPQHF. The whole variable domain, remainder taken from reference TRBV7-9 and TRBJ1-5, is DTGVSQNPRHKITKRGQNVTFRCDPISEHNRLYWYRQTLGQGPEFLTYFQNEAQLEKSRLLSDRFSAERPKGSFSTLEIQRTEQGDSAMYLCASSLDTGSNQPQHFGDGTRLSIL.

The rearrangement links TRBV6-4 to TRBJ2-1, with D maybe TRBD1 (6 bases). The V gene's germline CDR1 is MRHNA and CDR2 SNTAGT. The V end lost 3 bases, the J end lost 7 bases, and 13 bases lay between the germline ends. The CDR3 contains 14 residues. This chain's CDR3 is CASSEGQQGNEQFF. Here the CDR3 DNA reads TGTGCCAGCAGTGAAGGACAGCAAGGGAATGAGCAGTTCTTC.

The gene calls are TRBV27 and TRBJ2-2; the match to TRBD2 covers 8 bases. CDR1 is MNHEY and CDR2 is SMNVEV in the germline V gene (reference sequence). Trimming at V came to 6 bases and at J to 0 bases, leaving 3 bases not matched to a gene. The CDR3 is made up of 15 amino acids. CDR3 residues: CASRLADANTGELFF. The CDR3 nucleotides are TGTGCCAGCAGACTAGCGGACGCGAACACCGGGGAGCTGTTTTTT.

The V call is TRBV7-8, the J call TRBJ1-5; 9 nucleotides match TRBD1. CDR3 length equals 16 residues. Trimming removed 0 bases from V and 6 bases from J; junction bases left unmatched: 6. Germline V CDR1 and CDR2: SGHVS, FQNEAQ. CDR3: CASSLAGQGLIQPQHF. The CDR3 nucleotides are TGTGCCAGCAGCTTAGCGGGACAGGGACTCATTCAGCCCCAGCATTTT. Filled out from reference TRBV7-8 and TRBJ1-5, the complete variable domain reads GAGVSQSPRYKVAKRGQDVALRCDPISGHVSLFWYQQALGQGPEFLTYFQNEAQLDKSGLPSDRFFAERPEGSVSTLKIQRTQQEDSAVYLCASSLAGQGLIQPQHFGDGTRLSIL.

This chain uses TRBV5-4 with TRBJ1-4; D call uncertain. This CDR3 region has 14 residues. V dropped 2 bases and J dropped 5 bases, with 10 bases sitting between them. CDR1 SGHNT and CDR2 YYREEE come from the germline V gene (reference sequence). The CDR3 DNA reads as TGTGCCAGCAGCTTCTCAATGGAGAATGAAAAACTGTTTTTT. This translates into CASSFSMENEKLFF.

The chain links TRBV28 to TRBJ1-4, with D hard to call. Germline CDR1 and CDR2: MDHEN and SYDVKM. The ends were cut back, 4 bases at V and 0 bases at J, with 15 bases in the middle. The CDR3 sequence is 17 residues long. Written as DNA, the CDR3 is TGTGCCAGCAGTTGGTCAGGTGTAGATGCAACTAATGAAAAACTGTTTTTT. Its translation: CASSWSGVDATNEKLFF.

This clone was counted once. CDR3 sequence: CASSRLDDYNTYNEQFF. CDR3 coding DNA: TGTGCCAGCAGCCGATTGGACGACTATAACACCTACAATGAGCAGTTCTTC. The J gene is TRBJ2-1, the V gene TRBV7-9; D is perhaps TRBD2 (5 bases). CDR1 and CDR2 from the germline V gene are SEHNR and FQNEAQ (reference sequence). The CDR3 contains 17 residues. Trimming took off 5 bases at V and 2 bases at J, with 19 bases between the two ends.

The chain carries TRBV6-5 and TRBJ1-6; 9 nucleotides agree with TRBD1. V was clipped by 8 bases and J by 6 bases; unmatched bases: 5. The CDR3 is 14 residues long. Germline assignment: CDR1 MNHEY and CDR2 SVGAGI. CDR3 nucleotide sequence: TGTGCCAGCCGGACAGGGGACTTTAATTCACCCCTCCACTTT. As protein: CASRTGDFNSPLHF.

The chain has TRBV2 and TRBJ1-5; 8 bases align to TRBD1. The CDR3 consists of 15 residues. Germline CDR1 is SNHLY and CDR2 is FYNNEI. Trimming took 6 bases from V and 4 from J; bases not matched to a gene: 8. This chain's CDR3 is CASSDRGARNQPQHF. CDR3 sequence (DNA): TGTGCCAGCAGCGACAGGGGTGCAAGGAATCAGCCCCAGCATTTT.

The chain combines TRBV5-1 with TRBJ1-2; D is perhaps TRBD1 (6 bases). There are 13 residues in the CDR3. Trimming removed 0 bases from V and 7 bases from J, with 10 bases in between. Germline CDR1 reads SGHRS; CDR2 reads YFSETQ. The CDR3 loop is CASSLAGGRGYTF. The DNA for the CDR3 is TGCGCCAGCAGCTTGGCTGGGGGCCGTGGCTACACCTTC.